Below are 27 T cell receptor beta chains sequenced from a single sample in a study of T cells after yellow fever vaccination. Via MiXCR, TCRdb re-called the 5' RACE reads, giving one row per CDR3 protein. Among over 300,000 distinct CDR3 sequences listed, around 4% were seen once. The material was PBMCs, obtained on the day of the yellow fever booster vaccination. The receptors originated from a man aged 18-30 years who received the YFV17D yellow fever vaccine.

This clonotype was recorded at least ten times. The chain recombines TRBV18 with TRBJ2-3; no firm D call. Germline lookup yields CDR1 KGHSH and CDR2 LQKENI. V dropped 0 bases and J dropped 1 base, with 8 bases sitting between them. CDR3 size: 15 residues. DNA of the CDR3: TGTGCCAGCTCACCACCTGTAAGGGGCACAGATACGCAGTATTTT. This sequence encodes CASSPPVRGTDTQYF.

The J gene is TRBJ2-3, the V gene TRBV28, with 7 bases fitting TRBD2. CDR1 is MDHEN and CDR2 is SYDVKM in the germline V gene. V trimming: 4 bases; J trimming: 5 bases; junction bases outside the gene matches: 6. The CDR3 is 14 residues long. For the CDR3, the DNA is TGTGCCAGCAGTTCTGGGGGGAGGGGAGATACGCAGTATTTT. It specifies CASSSGGRGDTQYF.

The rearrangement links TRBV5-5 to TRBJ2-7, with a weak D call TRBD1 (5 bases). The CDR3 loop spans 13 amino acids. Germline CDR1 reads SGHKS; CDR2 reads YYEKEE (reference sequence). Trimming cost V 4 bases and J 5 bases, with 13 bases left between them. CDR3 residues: CASSPQGVDEQYV. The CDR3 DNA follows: TGTGCCAGCAGCCCACAAGGGGTGGACGAGCAGTACGTC.

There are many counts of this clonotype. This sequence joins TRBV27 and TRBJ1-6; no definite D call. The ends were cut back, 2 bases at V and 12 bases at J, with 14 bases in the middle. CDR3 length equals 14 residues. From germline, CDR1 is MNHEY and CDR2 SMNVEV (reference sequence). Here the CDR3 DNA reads TGTGCCAGCAGTTTACAAGGACTCTTTAAACCCCTCCACTTT. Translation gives CASSLQGLFKPLHF.

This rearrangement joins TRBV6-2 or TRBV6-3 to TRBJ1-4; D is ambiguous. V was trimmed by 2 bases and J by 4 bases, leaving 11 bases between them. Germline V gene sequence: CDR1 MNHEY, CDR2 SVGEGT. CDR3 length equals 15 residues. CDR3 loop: CASSYQPDGNEKLFF. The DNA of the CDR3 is TGTGCCAGCAGTTACCAGCCCGACGGTAATGAAAAACTGTTTTTT.

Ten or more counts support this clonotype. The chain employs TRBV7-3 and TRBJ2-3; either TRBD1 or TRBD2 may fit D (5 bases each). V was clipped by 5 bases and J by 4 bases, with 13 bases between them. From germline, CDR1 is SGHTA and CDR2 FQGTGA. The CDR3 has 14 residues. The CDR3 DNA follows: TGTGCCAGCAGCAGAGGGGCAGCCCCAGATACGCAGTATTTT. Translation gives CASSRGAAPDTQYF.

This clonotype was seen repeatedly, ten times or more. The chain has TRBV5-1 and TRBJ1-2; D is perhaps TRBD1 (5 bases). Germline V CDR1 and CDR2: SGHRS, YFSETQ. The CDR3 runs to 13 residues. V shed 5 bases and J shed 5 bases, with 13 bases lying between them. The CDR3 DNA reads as TGCGCCAGCAGTAGAAACAGGTTTTATGGCTACACCTTC. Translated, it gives CASSRNRFYGYTF.

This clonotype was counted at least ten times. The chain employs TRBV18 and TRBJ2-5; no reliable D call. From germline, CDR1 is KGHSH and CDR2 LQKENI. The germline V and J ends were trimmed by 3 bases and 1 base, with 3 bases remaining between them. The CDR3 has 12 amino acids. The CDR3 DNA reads TGTGCCAGCTCACCGAGCCAAGAGACCCAGTACTTC. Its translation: CASSPSQETQYF.

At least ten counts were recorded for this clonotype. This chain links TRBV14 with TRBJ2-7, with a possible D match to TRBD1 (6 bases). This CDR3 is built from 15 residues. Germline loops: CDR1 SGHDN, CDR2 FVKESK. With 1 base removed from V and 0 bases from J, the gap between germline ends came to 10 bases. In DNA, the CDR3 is TGTGCCAGCAGCCAAGTCCGGGACACCTCCTACGAGCAGTACTTC. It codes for CASSQVRDTSYEQYF.

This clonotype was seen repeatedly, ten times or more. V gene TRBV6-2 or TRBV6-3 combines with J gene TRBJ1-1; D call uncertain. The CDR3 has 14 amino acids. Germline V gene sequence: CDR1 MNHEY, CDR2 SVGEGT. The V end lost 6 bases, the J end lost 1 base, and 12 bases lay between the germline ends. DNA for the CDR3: TGTGCCAGCAGCAACAGAAAGACGAACACTGAAGCTTTCTTT. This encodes CASSNRKTNTEAFF.

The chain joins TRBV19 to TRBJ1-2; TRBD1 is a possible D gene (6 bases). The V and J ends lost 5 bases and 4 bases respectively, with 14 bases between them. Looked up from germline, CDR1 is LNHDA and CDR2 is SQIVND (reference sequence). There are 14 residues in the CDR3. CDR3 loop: CASSATGISYGYTF. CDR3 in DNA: TGTGCCAGTAGTGCGACAGGAATCTCCTATGGCTACACCTTC.

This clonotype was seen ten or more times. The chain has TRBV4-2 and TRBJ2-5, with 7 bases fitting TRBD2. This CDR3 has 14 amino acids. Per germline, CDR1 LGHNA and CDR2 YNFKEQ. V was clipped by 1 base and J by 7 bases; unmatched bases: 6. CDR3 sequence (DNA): TGTGCCAGCAGCCAAGGGACTAGGGATAGGACCCAGTACTTC. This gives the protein CASSQGTRDRTQYF.

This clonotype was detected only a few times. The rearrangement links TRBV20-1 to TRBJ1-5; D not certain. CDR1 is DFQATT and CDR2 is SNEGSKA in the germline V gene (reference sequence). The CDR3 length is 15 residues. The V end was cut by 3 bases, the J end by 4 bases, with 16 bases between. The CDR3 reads CSARATPGRNQPQHF. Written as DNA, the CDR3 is TGCAGTGCTAGGGCGACACCGGGTCGGAATCAGCCCCAGCATTTT.

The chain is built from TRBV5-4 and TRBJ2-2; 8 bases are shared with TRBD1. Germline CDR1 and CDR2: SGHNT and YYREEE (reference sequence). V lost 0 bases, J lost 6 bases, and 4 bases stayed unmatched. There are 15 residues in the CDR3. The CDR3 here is CASSLDQGAAGELFF. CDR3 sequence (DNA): TGTGCCAGCAGCTTGGACCAGGGGGCGGCCGGGGAGCTGTTTTTT.

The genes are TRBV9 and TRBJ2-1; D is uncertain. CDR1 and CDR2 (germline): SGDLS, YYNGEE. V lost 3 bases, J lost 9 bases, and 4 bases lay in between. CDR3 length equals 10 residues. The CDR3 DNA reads TGTGCCAGCAGCGGGGGTGAGCAGTTCTTC. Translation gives CASSGGEQFF.

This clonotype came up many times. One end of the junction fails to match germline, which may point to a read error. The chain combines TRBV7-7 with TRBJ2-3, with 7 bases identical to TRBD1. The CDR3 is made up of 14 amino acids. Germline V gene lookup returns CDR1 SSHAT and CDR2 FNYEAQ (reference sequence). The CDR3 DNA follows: TGTGCTAGCAGCCCGACAGGGTTCACAGATACGCAGTATTTT. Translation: CASSPTGFTDTQYF.

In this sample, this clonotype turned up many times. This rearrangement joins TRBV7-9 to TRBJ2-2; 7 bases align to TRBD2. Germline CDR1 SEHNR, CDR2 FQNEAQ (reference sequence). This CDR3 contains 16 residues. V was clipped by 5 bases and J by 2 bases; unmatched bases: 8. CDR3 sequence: CASSRLGTINTGELFF. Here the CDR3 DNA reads TGTGCCAGCAGCCGCCTAGGGACTATTAACACCGGGGAGCTGTTTTTT.

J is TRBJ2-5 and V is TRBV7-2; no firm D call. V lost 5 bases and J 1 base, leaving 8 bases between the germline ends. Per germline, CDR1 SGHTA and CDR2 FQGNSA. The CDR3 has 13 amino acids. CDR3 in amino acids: CASSPSSQETQYF. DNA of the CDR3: TGTGCCAGCAGCCCTTCCTCCCAAGAGACCCAGTACTTC.

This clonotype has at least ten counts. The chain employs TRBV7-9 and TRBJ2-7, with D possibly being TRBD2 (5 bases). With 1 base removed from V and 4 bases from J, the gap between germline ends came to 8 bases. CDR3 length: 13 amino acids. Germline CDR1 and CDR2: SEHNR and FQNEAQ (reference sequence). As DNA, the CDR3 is TGTGCCAGCAGCTTAGGTCTAGCTTACGAGCAGTACGTC. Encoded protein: CASSLGLAYEQYV.

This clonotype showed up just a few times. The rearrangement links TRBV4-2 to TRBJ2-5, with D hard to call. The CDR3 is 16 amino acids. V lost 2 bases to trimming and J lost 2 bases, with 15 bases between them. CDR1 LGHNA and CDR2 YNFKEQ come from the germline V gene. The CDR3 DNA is TGTGCCAGCAGCCAAAACTACGGACCGGTTCAAGAGACCCAGTACTTC. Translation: CASSQNYGPVQETQYF.

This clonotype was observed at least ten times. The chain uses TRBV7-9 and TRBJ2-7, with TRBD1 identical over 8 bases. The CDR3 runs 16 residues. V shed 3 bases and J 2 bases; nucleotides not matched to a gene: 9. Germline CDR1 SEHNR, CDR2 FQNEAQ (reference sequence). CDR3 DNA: TGTGCCAGCAGCTTGGAAGGACAGGGAATCACCTACGAGCAGTACTTC. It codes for CASSLEGQGITYEQYF.

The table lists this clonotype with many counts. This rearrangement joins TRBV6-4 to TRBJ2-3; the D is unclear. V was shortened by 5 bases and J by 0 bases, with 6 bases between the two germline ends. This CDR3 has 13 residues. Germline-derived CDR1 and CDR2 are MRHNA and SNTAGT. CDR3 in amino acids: CASSFDSTDTQYF. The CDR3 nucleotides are TGTGCCAGCAGTTTCGACAGCACAGATACGCAGTATTTT.

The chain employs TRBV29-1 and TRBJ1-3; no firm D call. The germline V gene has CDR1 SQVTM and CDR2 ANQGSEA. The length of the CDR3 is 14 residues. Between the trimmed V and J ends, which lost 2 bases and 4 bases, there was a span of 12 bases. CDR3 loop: CSVEIRETGNTIYF. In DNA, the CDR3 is TGCAGCGTTGAAATCCGGGAGACAGGAAACACCATATATTTT. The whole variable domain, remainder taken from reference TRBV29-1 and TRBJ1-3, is SAVISQKPSRDICQRGTSLTIQCQVDSQVTMMFWYRQQPGQSLTLIATANQGSEATYESGFVIDKFPISRPNLTFSTLTVSNMSPEDSSIYLCSVEIRETGNTIYFGEGSWLTVV.

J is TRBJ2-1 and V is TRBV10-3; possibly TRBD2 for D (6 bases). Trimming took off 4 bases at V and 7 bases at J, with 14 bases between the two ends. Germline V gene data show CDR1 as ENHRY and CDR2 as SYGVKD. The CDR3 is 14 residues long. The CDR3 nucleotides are TGTGCCATCAGTGGGCCGGAGGGCTATAATGAGCAGTTCTTC. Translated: CAISGPEGYNEQFF.

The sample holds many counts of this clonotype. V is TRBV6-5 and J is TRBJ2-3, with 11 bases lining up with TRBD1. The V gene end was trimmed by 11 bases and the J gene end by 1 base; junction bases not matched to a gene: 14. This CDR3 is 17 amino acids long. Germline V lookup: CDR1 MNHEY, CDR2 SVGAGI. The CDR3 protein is CASWGQGGTQRTDTQYF. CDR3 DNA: TGTGCCTCCTGGGGACAGGGGGGAACCCAACGCACAGATACGCAGTATTTT.

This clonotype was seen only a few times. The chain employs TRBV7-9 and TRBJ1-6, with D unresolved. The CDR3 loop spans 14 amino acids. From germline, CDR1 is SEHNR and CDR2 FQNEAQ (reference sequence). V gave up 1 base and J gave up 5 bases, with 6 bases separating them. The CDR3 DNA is TGTGCCAGCAGCTTAGAAAGCCATAATTCACCCCTCCACTTT. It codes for CASSLESHNSPLHF.

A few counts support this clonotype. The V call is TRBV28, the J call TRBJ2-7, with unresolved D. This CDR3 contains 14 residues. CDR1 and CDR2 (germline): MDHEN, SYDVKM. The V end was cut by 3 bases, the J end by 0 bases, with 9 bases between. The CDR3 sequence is CASSFHASSYEQYV. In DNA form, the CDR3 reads TGTGCCAGCAGTTTTCATGCCAGCTCCTACGAGCAGTACGTC.